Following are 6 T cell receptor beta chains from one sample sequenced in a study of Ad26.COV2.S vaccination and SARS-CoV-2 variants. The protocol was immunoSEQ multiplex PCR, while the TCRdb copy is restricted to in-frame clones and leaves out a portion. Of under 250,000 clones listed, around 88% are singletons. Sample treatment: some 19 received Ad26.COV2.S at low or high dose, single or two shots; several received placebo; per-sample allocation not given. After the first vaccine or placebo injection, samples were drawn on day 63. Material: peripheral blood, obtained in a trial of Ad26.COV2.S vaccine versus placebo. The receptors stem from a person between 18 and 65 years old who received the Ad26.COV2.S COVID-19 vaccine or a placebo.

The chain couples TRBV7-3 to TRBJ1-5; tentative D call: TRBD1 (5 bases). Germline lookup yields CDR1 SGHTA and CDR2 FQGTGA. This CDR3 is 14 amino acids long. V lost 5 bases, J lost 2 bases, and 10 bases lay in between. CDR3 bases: TGTGCCAGCAGCCCTCAGGGCGGCAATCAGCCCCAGCATTTT. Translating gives CASSPQGGNQPQHF.

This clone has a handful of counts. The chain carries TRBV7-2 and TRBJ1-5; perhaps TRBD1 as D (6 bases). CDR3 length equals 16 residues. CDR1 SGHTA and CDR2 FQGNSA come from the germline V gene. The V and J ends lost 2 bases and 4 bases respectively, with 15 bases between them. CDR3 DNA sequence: TGTGCCAGCAGCTTACGCCCGACAGGAAATAATCAGCCCCAGCATTTT. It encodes CASSLRPTGNNQPQHF.

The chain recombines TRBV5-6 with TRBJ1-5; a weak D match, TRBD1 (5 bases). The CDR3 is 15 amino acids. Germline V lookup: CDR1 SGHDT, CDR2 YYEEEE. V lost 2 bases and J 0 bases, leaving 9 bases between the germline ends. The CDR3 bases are TGTGCCAGCAGCTTAGGCAGGGATAGCAATCAGCCCCAGCATTTT. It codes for CASSLGRDSNQPQHF.

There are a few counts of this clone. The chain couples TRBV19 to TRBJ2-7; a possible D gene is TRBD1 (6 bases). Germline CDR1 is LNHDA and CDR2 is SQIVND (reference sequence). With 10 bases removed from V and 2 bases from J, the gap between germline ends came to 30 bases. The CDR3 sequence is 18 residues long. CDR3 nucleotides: TGTGCCACTCACCACCGGGACAAGGGCGCACATAGCCCCTACGAGCAGTACGTC. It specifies CATHHRDKGAHSPYEQYV.

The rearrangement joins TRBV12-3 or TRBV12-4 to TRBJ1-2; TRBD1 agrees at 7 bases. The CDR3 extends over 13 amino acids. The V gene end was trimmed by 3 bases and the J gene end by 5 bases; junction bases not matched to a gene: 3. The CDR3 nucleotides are TGTGCCAGCAGTTTTGGGACAGCTTATGGCTACACCTTC. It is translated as CASSFGTAYGYTF.

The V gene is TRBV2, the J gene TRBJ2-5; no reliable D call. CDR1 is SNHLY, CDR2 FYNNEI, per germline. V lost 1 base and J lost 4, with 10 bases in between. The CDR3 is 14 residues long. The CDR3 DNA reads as TGTGCCAGCAGTGAAGGAATGGGTGTAGAGACCCAGTACTTC. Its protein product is CASSEGMGVETQYF. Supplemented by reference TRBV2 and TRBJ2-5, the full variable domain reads EPEVTQTPSHQVTQMGQEVILRCVPISNHLYFYWYRQILGQKVEFLVSFYNNEISEKSEIFDDQFSVERPDGSNFTLKIRSTKLEDSAMYFCASSEGMGVETQYFGPGTRLLVL.